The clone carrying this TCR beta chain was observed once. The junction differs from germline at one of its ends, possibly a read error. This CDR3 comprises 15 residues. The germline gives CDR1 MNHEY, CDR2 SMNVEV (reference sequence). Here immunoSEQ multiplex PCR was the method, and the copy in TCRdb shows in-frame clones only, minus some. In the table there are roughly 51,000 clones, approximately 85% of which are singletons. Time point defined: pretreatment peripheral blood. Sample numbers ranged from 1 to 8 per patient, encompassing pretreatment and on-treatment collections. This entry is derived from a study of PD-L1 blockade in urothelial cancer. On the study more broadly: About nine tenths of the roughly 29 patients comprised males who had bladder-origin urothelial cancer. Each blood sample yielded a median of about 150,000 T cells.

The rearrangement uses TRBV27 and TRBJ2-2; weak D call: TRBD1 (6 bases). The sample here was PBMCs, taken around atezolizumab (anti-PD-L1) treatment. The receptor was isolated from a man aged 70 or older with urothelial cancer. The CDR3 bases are TGTGCCAGCACTTTAAGGGGGATGGGCACCGGGGAGCTGTTTTTT. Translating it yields CASTLRGMGTGELFF.